The clone carrying this T cell receptor (beta chain) was counted only a few times. The antigen remains undetermined. Unique molecular identifiers were built into the TCRbeta library. TCRdb reprocessed the PCR reads via MiXCR and lists one record per CDR3 protein. The sample consists of 220,000 or so distinct CDR3 sequences, under 9.5% of them appearing once. This record comes from a study of T-cell reconstitution after alpha-beta-depleted transplantation in children. Points from the study as a whole: The main origin of T-cell counts and diversity one year after transplant was newly produced T cells. Roughly two months post-transplant, alpha-beta T cells reportedly originated from several hundred graft clones that had expanded. The study traced high day-60 TCRbeta diversity in some patients to surviving recipient T cells and thymic progenitors.

The specimen was PBMCs, mostly from graft donor cells, collected 180 days after TCRalphabeta/CD19-depleted stem cell transplant. The source of this sequence is a male patient between 5 and 17 years old who had a stem cell transplant for acute lymphoblastic leukemia, so the T cells may come from the graft donor.

The CDR3 sequence: CATSGRGEGETQYF. The CDR3 DNA sequence: TGTGCCACCAGTGGAAGAGGTGAAGGAGAGACCCAGTACTTC. V is TRBV24-1 and J is TRBJ2-5; D gene ambiguous. Trimming took off 5 bases at V and 4 bases at J, with 13 bases between the two ends. Germline CDR1 KGHDR, CDR2 SFDVKD. This CDR3 has 14 residues.